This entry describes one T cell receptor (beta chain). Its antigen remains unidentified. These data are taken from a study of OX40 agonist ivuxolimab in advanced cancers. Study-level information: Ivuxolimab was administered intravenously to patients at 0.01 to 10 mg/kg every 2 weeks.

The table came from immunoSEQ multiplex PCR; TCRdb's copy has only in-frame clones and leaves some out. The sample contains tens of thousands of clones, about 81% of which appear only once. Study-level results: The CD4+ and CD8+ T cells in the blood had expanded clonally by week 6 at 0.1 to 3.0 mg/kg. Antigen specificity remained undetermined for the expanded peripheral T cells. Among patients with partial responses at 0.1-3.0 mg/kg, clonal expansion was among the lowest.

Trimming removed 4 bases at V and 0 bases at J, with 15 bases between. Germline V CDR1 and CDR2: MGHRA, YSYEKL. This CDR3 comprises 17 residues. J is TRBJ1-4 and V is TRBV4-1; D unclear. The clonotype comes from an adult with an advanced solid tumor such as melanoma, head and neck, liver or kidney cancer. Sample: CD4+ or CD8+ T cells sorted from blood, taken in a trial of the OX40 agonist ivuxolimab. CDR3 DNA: TGCGCCAGCAGCCGGAGCGAACCCGGACCAACTAATGAAAAACTGTTTTTT. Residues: CASSRSEPGPTNEKLFF.